This T cell receptor (beta chain) was recovered during a study of metastatic and nonmetastatic thyroid tumors. Study summary: Comparison of repertoires was carried out across blood and tumor or nodule tissue from malignant and benign thyroid patients.

Broader study findings: Malignant tumors reportedly showed significantly higher TCR beta diversity than benign nodules in both blood and tumor.

This clone has a handful of counts. Its antigen is still unknown. The CDR3 runs to 13 residues. Germline loops: CDR1 SNHLY, CDR2 FYNNEI. V shed 4 bases and J 9 bases; nucleotides not matched to a gene: 3. Each patient went into thyroid surgery without having received any treatment. Original data processing: Between-group CDR3 differences, defined by clinicopathological status, yielded a distant-metastasis classifier for papillary thyroid cancer. TCRdb reassembled clones from the PCR reads with MiXCR. The V and J calls follow TCRdb's processing rather than the paper's. This table holds 30,000 to 40,000 clones, 33% found once.

Sequencing input: tumor tissue. The rearrangement joins TRBV2 to TRBJ2-1; TRBD1 matches at 10 bases. This clonotype originated in a female donor with papillary thyroid cancer or a benign thyroid nodule (not recorded which). Some clones in this sample may be carry-over from other donors' samples. CDR3 nucleotide sequence: TGTGCCAGCAGTGGACAGGGGGCTTTTGAGCAGTTCTTC. This sequence encodes CASSGQGAFEQFF. Drawing the rest from reference TRBV2 and TRBJ2-1, the complete variable domain is EPEVTQTPSHQVTQMGQEVILRCVPISNHLYFYWYRQILGQKVEFLVSFYNNEISEKSEIFDDQFSVERPDGSNFTLKIRSTKLEDSAMYFCASSGQGAFEQFFGPGTRLTVL.